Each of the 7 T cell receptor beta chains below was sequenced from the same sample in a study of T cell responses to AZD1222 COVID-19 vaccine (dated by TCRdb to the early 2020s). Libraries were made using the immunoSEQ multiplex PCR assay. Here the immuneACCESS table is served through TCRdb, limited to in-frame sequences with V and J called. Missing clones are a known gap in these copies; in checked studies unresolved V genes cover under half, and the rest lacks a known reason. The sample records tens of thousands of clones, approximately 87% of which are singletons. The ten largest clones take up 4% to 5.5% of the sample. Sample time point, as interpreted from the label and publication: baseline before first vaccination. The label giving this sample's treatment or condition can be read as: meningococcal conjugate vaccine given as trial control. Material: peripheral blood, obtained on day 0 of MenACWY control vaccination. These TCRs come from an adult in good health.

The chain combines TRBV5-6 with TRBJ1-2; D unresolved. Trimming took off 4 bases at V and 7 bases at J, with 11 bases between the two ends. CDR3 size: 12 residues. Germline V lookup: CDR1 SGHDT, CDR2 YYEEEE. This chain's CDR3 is CASSHRPGGYTF. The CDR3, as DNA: TGTGCCAGCAGCCACAGACCAGGTGGCTACACCTTC.

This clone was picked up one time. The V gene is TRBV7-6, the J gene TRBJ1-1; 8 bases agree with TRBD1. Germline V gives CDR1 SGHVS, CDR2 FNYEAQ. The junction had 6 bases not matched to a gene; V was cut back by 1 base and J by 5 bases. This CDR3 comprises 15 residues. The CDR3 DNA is TGTGCCAGCAGCTTAGATCAGGGGGCGGGAACTGAAGCTTTCTTT. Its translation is CASSLDQGAGTEAFF. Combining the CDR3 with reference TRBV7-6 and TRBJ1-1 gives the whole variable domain GAGVSQSPRYKVTKRGQDVALRCDPISGHVSLYWYRQALGQGPEFLTYFNYEAQQDKSGLPNDRFSAERPEGSISTLTIQRTEQRDSAMYRCASSLDQGAGTEAFFGQGTRLTVV.

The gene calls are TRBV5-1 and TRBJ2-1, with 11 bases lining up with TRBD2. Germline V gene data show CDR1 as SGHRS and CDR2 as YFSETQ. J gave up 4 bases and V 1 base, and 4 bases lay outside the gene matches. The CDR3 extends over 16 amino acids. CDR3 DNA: TGCGCCAGCAGCTTGACCGGGACTAGCGGTTACAATGAGCAGTTCTTC. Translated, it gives CASSLTGTSGYNEQFF.

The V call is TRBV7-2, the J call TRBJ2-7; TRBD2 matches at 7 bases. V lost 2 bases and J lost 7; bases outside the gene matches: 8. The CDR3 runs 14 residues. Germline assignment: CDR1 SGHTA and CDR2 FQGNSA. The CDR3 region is CASSLNRGVGEQYF. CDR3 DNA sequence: TGTGCCAGCAGCTTAAACCGGGGGGTAGGGGAGCAGTACTTC.

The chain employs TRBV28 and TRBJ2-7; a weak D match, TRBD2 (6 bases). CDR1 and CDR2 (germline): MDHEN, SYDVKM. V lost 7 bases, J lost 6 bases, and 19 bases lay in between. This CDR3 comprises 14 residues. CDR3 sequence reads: CASISRRGRAEQYF. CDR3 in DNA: TGTGCCAGCATTTCCCGGAGGGGAAGGGCCGAGCAGTACTTC.

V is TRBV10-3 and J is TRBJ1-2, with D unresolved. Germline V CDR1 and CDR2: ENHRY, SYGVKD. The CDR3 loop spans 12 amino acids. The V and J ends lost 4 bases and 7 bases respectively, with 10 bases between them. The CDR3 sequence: CAISAPGSGYTF. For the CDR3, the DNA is TGTGCCATCAGTGCTCCCGGTAGTGGCTACACCTTC.

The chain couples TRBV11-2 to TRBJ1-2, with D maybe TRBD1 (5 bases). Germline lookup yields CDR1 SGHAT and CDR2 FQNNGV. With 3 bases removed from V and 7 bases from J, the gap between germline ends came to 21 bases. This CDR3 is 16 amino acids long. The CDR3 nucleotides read TGTGCCAGCAGCTTCAGTTCCACTTCTAGAGGGGCTGGCTACACCTTC. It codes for CASSFSSTSRGAGYTF.